This is a list of T cell receptor beta chains from one sample in a study of CD8 T cells in Susac syndrome. One entry per CDR3 protein results from TCRdb running MiXCR on the immunoSEQ multiplex PCR reads. The sample has about 200,000 distinct CDR3 sequences, 90% to 95% seen once. Input material: CD4+ T cells from PBMCs. The receptors come from a human donor with multiple sclerosis. CDR3s include the opening cysteine and the closing phenylalanine or tryptophan. A D gene is named only where the DNA matches it firmly. Where a row states a size, it is once, few, many or the class of an expanded clone; other rows omit it.

CDR3aa,CDR3nt,d_gene,abundance,j_gene,v_gene,len
CASSHGLAISETQYF,TGTGCCAGCAGCCACGGACTAGCGATATCGGAGACCCAGTACTTC,TRBD2,.,TRBJ2-5,TRBV14,15
CASSELASYNEQFF,TGTGCCAGCAGTGAACTAGCCTCCTACAATGAGCAGTTCTTC,.,.,TRBJ2-1,TRBV2,14
CSAGLAEGNEQFF,TGCAGTGCCGGACTAGCGGAGGGCAATGAGCAGTTCTTC,TRBD2,.,TRBJ2-1,TRBV20-1,13
CATSALDRADEQFF,TGTGCCACCAGCGCCTTGGACAGGGCAGATGAGCAGTTCTTC,TRBD1,.,TRBJ2-1,TRBV15,14
CASSPQGRGNQPQHF,TGTGCCAGCAGTCCGCAAGGGAGGGGCAATCAGCCCCAGCATTTT,.,.,TRBJ1-5,TRBV12-3/TRBV12-4,15
CASSAGTEPYNEQFF,TGTGCCAGCAGCGCCGGGACTGAGCCGTACAATGAGCAGTTCTTC,.,.,TRBJ2-1,TRBV9,15
CAWSAWTTNMGELFF,TGTGCCTGGAGTGCGTGGACAACGAATATGGGGGAGCTGTTTTTT,.,once,TRBJ2-2,TRBV30,15
CSASPSGGYETQYF,TGCAGTGCTAGTCCCAGCGGGGGTTATGAGACCCAGTACTTC,TRBD2,.,TRBJ2-5,TRBV20-1,14
CSVDPGGPADTQYF,TGCAGCGTTGATCCCGGCGGGCCAGCAGATACGCAGTATTTT,.,.,TRBJ2-3,TRBV29-1,14
CASSGDSDTYGYTF,TGTGCCAGCAGCGGGGACAGCGATACCTATGGCTACACCTTC,TRBD1,once,TRBJ1-2,TRBV3-1,14
CSAGSQGPQFF,TGCAGTGCCGGTTCTCAGGGGCCACAGTTCTTC,.,.,TRBJ2-1,TRBV20-1,11
CASSRNARPYNEQFF,TGTGCCAGCAGCCGTAATGCGCGCCCCTACAATGAGCAGTTCTTC,.,.,TRBJ2-1,TRBV14,15
CASSEAGRYWQYF,TGTGCCAGCAGTGAAGCCGGACGTTATTGGCAGTACTTC,.,.,TRBJ2-7,TRBV12-3/TRBV12-4,13
CASRSENYNEQFF,TGTGCCAGCAGGTCCGAGAACTACAATGAGCAGTTCTTC,.,.,TRBJ2-1,TRBV6-1,13
CARGASGFDTQYF,TGTGCCCGGGGGGCTAGCGGATTTGATACGCAGTATTTT,.,.,TRBJ2-3,TRBV30,13
CATSDPSGETQYF,TGTGCCACCAGTGATCCCTCGGGGGAGACCCAGTACTTC,.,.,TRBJ2-5,TRBV24-1,13
CASSWDGQSSYEQYF,TGCGCCAGCAGCTGGGACGGACAGAGCTCCTACGAGCAGTACTTC,.,.,TRBJ2-7,TRBV5-1,15
CAWSVLSEAFF,TGTGCCTGGAGTGTACTAAGTGAAGCTTTCTTT,.,.,TRBJ1-1,TRBV30,11
CASRPSGNQETQYF,TGTGCCAGCCGCCCAAGCGGGAATCAAGAGACCCAGTACTTC,TRBD2,.,TRBJ2-5,TRBV14,14
CASSLTGAQNSNQPQHF,TGTGCCAGTAGTCTTACAGGGGCCCAGAATAGCAATCAGCCCCAGCATTTT,TRBD1,.,TRBJ1-5,TRBV19,17
CASSRLQGPTYNEQFF,TGTGCCAGCAGCCGCCTCCAGGGGCCTACCTACAATGAGCAGTTCTTC,.,.,TRBJ2-1,TRBV6-1,16
CASSPSRWGEQFF,TGTGCCAGCAGCCCGTCCCGATGGGGTGAGCAGTTCTTC,.,.,TRBJ2-1,TRBV4-2,13
CSATRDRGPDTQYF,TGCAGTGCTACCCGGGACAGGGGCCCAGATACGCAGTATTTT,TRBD1,once,TRBJ2-3,TRBV20-1,14
CASSASLQGGGETQYF,TGTGCCAGCAGCGCCTCGCTCCAGGGAGGCGGGGAGACCCAGTACTTC,.,.,TRBJ2-5,TRBV9,16
CSARGHGQETQYF,TGCAGTGCTAGAGGTCACGGCCAAGAGACCCAGTACTTC,.,.,TRBJ2-5,TRBV20-1,13